The entry below gives a single T cell receptor beta chain sequence along with its context. Per donor, one heparinised blood draw averaged approximately 120 mL. CD45RO/CCR7/CD25/CD127/CD95/CD27 staining was used to isolate CD4+ naive, central memory, regulatory and stem cell-like memory cells by sorting. Sorted cells reached over 95% purity in every population. This entry is derived from a study of beta chain features in type 1 diabetes. V shed 6 bases and J shed 0 bases, with 13 bases lying between them. The CDR3 has 15 amino acids. Germline-derived CDR1 and CDR2 are MNHEY and SVGAGI. Of the isolated RNA, all was reverse transcribed, and so the sequenced material was expressed TCRB transcripts. Only in-frame clones appear in the TCRdb table, and some are missing; sequencing was by immunoSEQ multiplex PCR. The data contain around 200,000 clones, about 13% of them singletons.

This chain links TRBV6-5 with TRBJ2-3, with D possibly matching TRBD1 (6 bases). This receptor was obtained from a woman aged 18-29 years in good health. The sequenced sample was central memory CD4+ T cells from blood. CDR3 loop: CASRSSQGSTDTQYF. Written as DNA, the CDR3 is TGTGCCAGCAGGTCGAGCCAGGGGAGCACAGATACGCAGTATTTT.